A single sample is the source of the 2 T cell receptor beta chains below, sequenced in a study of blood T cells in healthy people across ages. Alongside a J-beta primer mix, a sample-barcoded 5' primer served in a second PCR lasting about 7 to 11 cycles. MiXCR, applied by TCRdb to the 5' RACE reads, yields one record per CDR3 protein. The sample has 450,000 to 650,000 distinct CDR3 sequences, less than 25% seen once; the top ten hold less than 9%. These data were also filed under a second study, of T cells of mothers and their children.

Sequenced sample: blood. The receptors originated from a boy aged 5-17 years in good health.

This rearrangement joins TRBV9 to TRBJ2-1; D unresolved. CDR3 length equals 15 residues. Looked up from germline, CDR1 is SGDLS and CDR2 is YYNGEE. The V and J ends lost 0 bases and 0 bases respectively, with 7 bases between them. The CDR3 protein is CASSVAGFSYNEQFF. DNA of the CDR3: TGTGCCAGCAGCGTAGCCGGTTTCTCCTACAATGAGCAGTTCTTC.

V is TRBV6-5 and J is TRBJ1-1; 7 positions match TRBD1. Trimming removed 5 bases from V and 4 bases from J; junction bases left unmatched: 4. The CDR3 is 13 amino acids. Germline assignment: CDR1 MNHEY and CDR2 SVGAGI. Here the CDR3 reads CASSGPGGTEAFF. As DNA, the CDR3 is TGTGCCAGCAGTGGTCCAGGGGGCACTGAAGCTTTCTTT.